These T cell receptor beta chains were read from a single sample in a study of T cells in Graves' hyperthyroidism and ophthalmopathy. Each CDR3 protein is one row after TCRdb ran MiXCR on the multiplex PCR reads. The repertoire holds a few hundred thousand distinct CDR3 sequences, roughly 50% seen once, with roughly 8.2% in the top ten. Sequencing used peripheral blood or thyroid tissue (not recorded which). All receptors derive from a woman aged 18-35 years with Graves' hyperthyroidism. The CDR3 runs from the conserved cysteine through the conserved F or W. The D gene is left open where the match is weak. Rows give clone size only sometimes, using once, few, many, or a class for an expanded clone.

J,D,length,size,V,CDR3,DNA
TRBJ2-7,.,15,few,TRBV7-2,CASSQETRAAYEQYF,TGTGCCAGCAGCCAAGAGACTAGGGCGGCCTACGAGCAGTACTTC
TRBJ2-5,.,13,few,TRBV20-1,CSARVFYQETQYF,TGCAGTGCTAGAGTCTTCTACCAAGAGACCCAGTACTTC
TRBJ1-2,.,15,.,TRBV9,CASTALPTGNYGYTF,TGTGCCAGCACCGCTCTGCCAACAGGAAACTATGGCTACACCTTC
TRBJ1-2,.,12,many,TRBV15,CATSRANYGYTF,TGTGCCACCAGCAGAGCTAACTATGGCTACACCTTC
TRBJ1-1,.,15,.,TRBV5-1,CASSLVTAENTEAFF,TGCGCCAGCAGCTTGGTCACGGCCGAGAACACTGAAGCTTTCTTT
TRBJ2-7,.,9,once,TRBV29-1,CSVEAQQYF,TGCAGCGTTGAAGCCCAGCAGTACTTC
TRBJ2-7,TRBD1,14,.,TRBV7-9,CASSLYGQGLEQYF,TGTGCCAGCAGTTTGTACGGACAGGGCCTCGAGCAGTACTTC
TRBJ1-6,.,14,.,TRBV7-3,CASSEQGRGSPLHF,TGTGCCAGCAGTGAACAGGGTCGCGGTTCACCCCTCCACTTT
TRBJ1-1,TRBD1,12,.,TRBV6-6,CASSYLTGSAFF,TGTGCCAGCAGTTACCTGACAGGGTCCGCTTTCTTT
TRBJ2-7,.,14,.,TRBV5-1,CASGQPRLTDEQYF,TGCGCCAGCGGCCAACCGCGGCTGACCGACGAGCAGTACTTC
TRBJ1-5,.,15,.,TRBV11-1,CASSRGGQSNQPQHF,TGTGCCAGCAGCCGCGGGGGGCAGAGCAATCAGCCCCAGCATTTT
TRBJ1-1,.,13,.,TRBV20-1,CSARGAWRTEAFF,TGCAGTGCTAGAGGGGCATGGCGGACTGAAGCTTTCTTT
TRBJ2-5,.,12,.,TRBV24-1,CATGDPSETQYF,TGTGCCACCGGTGATCCATCAGAGACCCAGTACTTC
TRBJ1-1,TRBD1,15,.,TRBV7-2,CATPQGGQMNTEAFF,TGTGCCACCCCCCAGGGGGGCCAGATGAACACTGAAGCTTTCTTT
TRBJ1-2,.,12,.,TRBV15,CATSGRVYGYTF,TGTGCCACCAGCGGCAGGGTGTATGGCTACACCTTC
TRBJ2-5,.,12,.,TRBV20-1,CSADSYQETQYF,TGCAGTGCAGACAGTTACCAAGAGACCCAGTACTTC
TRBJ1-2,.,12,many,TRBV5-1,CASSLAHYGYTF,TGCGCCAGCAGCTTGGCCCACTATGGCTACACCTTC
TRBJ2-3,.,11,.,TRBV7-9,CASSLVDTQYF,TGTGCCAGCAGCTTAGTGGATACGCAGTATTTT
TRBJ1-6,TRBD1,16,many,TRBV6-5,CASSFKGTGGVSPLHF,TGTGCCAGCAGTTTCAAAGGGACAGGAGGAGTTTCACCCCTCCACTTT
TRBJ2-7,.,13,.,TRBV20-1,CSARDMRAYEQYF,TGCAGTGCTAGAGATATGAGGGCCTACGAGCAGTACTTC
TRBJ2-5,.,13,.,TRBV20-1,CSARGEGQETQYF,TGCAGTGCTAGGGGCGAAGGACAAGAGACCCAGTACTTC
TRBJ2-5,.,14,.,TRBV7-9,CASSLGLSKETQYF,TGTGCCAGCAGCCTAGGACTGTCGAAAGAGACCCAGTACTTC
TRBJ1-2,.,15,many,TRBV7-8,CASSAPQGGHYGYTF,TGTGCCAGCAGCGCCCCACAGGGAGGCCACTATGGCTACACCTTC
TRBJ1-5,TRBD1,14,many,TRBV24-1,CATGQGAFNQPQHF,TGTGCCACCGGACAGGGGGCGTTCAATCAGCCCCAGCATTTT
TRBJ2-2,.,16,few,TRBV20-1,CSARDRRGANTGELFF,TGCAGTGCTAGAGATAGGAGGGGGGCGAACACCGGGGAGCTGTTTTTT
TRBJ2-7,TRBD2,14,.,TRBV11-1,CARVGAGGGYEQYF,TGTGCTAGAGTGGGCGCGGGAGGGGGCTACGAGCAGTACTTC
TRBJ2-7,TRBD2,14,once,TRBV29-1,CSVGLAGGQYEQYF,TGCAGCGTAGGACTAGCGGGAGGACAATACGAGCAGTACTTC
TRBJ1-4,.,15,.,TRBV7-8,CASSLDSRENEKLFF,TGTGCCAGCAGCTTAGATTCCAGGGAAAATGAAAAACTGTTTTTT
TRBJ1-1,.,13,few,TRBV2,CASSRVENTEAFF,TGTGCCAGCAGTCGGGTCGAGAACACTGAAGCTTTCTTT
TRBJ2-2,.,12,.,TRBV7-9,CASSRQGRELFF,TGTGCCAGCAGCCGTCAGGGCCGGGAGCTGTTTTTT
TRBJ2-6,TRBD2,17,.,TRBV7-9,CASSLDLAGAGANVLTF,TGTGCCAGCAGCTTAGACCTAGCGGGAGCTGGGGCCAACGTCCTGACTTTC
TRBJ1-1,.,14,few,TRBV6-4,CASSDYPLNTEAFF,TGTGCCAGCAGTGACTATCCGTTGAACACTGAAGCTTTCTTT
TRBJ2-7,TRBD1,14,few,TRBV24-1,CATYPGQGSYEQYF,TGTGCCACCTACCCGGGACAGGGCTCCTACGAGCAGTACTTC
TRBJ2-5,TRBD2,16,many,TRBV7-8,CASSLGSSSGRETQYF,TGTGCCAGCAGCTTAGGGAGCTCTAGCGGGAGGGAGACCCAGTACTTC
TRBJ1-4,.,14,.,TRBV2,CASIRGGDNEKLFF,TGTGCCAGCATTAGGGGGGGCGATAATGAAAAACTGTTTTTT
TRBJ1-1,.,16,once,TRBV7-2,CATSDRPRGGWTEAFF,TGTGCCACCAGTGATCGCCCTCGGGGGGGTTGGACTGAAGCTTTCTTT
TRBJ2-7,.,15,once,TRBV7-9,CASSQYRGGSYEQYF,TGCGCCAGCAGCCAATATCGTGGGGGTTCCTACGAGCAGTACTTC
TRBJ1-5,.,14,few,TRBV2,CASRSAGAGQPQHF,TGTGCCAGCAGATCCGCGGGGGCCGGACAGCCCCAGCATTTT
TRBJ1-1,.,13,.,TRBV7-9,CASSLAGSAEAFF,TGTGCCAGCAGCTTAGCGGGGAGCGCTGAAGCTTTCTTT
TRBJ1-1,.,16,many,TRBV10-3,CAISDYGKTTNTEAFF,TGTGCCATCAGTGACTACGGGAAGACAACGAACACTGAAGCTTTCTTT
TRBJ2-3,TRBD2,16,.,TRBV2,CASSDSGRKGPDTQYF,TGTGCCAGCAGTGATAGCGGGAGGAAGGGACCAGATACGCAGTATTTT
TRBJ1-5,TRBD1,13,many,TRBV10-3,CAIQQGVNQPQHF,TGTGCCATACAACAGGGGGTCAATCAGCCCCAGCATTTT